This is a list of T cell receptor beta chains from one sample in a study of blood T cell repertoires in COVID-19. Method: immunoSEQ multiplex PCR; TCRdb's copy keeps in-frame clones and lacks some. The repertoire has about 200,000 clones, 70% to 90% of them found once; the top ten carry about 4.7%. The sequenced sample consisted of PBMCs or T cells enriched from blood (not recorded which). These receptors were collected from a woman in her thirties who had been exposed to COVID-19. Each CDR3 is given with its conserved first and last residue. Rows may omit the clone size; those that give it use once, few, many or a size class.

CDR3: CASSPGGSGGIIQYF
J: TRBJ2-4
size: NA
V: TRBV19

CDR3: CASSWDRAYYGYTF
J: TRBJ1-2
size: NA
V: TRBV6-2/TRBV6-3

CDR3: CAWRQLAGWGTDTQYF
J: TRBJ2-3
size: NA
V: TRBV30

CDR3: CASSQSTIRGAPLHF
J: TRBJ1-6
size: NA
V: TRBV3-1/TRBV3-2

CDR3: CASSLVVAGATGTDTQYF
J: TRBJ2-3
size: NA
V: TRBV5-1

CDR3: CSVGLAGGPGNEQYF
J: TRBJ2-7
size: NA
V: TRBV29-1

CDR3: CATSDPGTGGQPQHF
J: TRBJ1-5
size: NA
V: TRBV24-1

CDR3: CATWSGQGWNTEAFF
J: TRBJ1-1
size: NA
V: TRBV19

CDR3: CATSDPGQGAKNIQYF
J: TRBJ2-4
size: NA
V: TRBV24-1

CDR3: CASSLTGVEQFF
J: TRBJ2-1
size: NA
V: TRBV11-2

CDR3: CASSLVVGKGTPDYNEQFF
J: TRBJ2-1
size: few
V: TRBV7-6

CDR3: CASTTAGQGAGELFF
J: TRBJ2-2
size: NA
V: TRBV6-6

CDR3: CASTNNLQGVSYGYTF
J: TRBJ1-2
size: NA
V: TRBV7-8

CDR3: CASRVPGDTQYF
J: TRBJ2-3
size: few
V: TRBV5-4

CDR3: CASNGDRGPVYSNQPQHF
J: TRBJ1-5
size: NA
V: TRBV23-1

CDR3: CASSLDSASNTEAFF
J: TRBJ1-1
size: NA
V: TRBV5-1

CDR3: CASSADGAGYGYTF
J: TRBJ1-2
size: NA
V: TRBV5-5

CDR3: CASSLRGGTSGAQETQYF
J: TRBJ2-5
size: NA
V: TRBV7-2

CDR3: CASSFTGVQEAFF
J: TRBJ1-1
size: NA
V: TRBV6-5

CDR3: CASRHRGGNQPQHF
J: TRBJ1-5
size: NA
V: TRBV23-1

CDR3: CASSQERVQGDTEAFF
J: TRBJ1-1
size: NA
V: TRBV3-1/TRBV3-2

CDR3: CASSRGRESYEQYF
J: TRBJ2-7
size: few
V: TRBV5-1

CDR3: CASSLSTVYEQYF
J: TRBJ2-7
size: NA
V: TRBV11-2

CDR3: CASSLKYRVKQFF
J: TRBJ2-1
size: once
V: TRBV5-6

CDR3: CASRPPGSSGANVLTF
J: TRBJ2-6
size: NA
V: TRBV25-1

CDR3: CASSLASGFQETQYF
J: TRBJ2-5
size: NA
V: TRBV5-5

CDR3: CASSSGLTSYNEQFF
J: TRBJ2-1
size: few
V: TRBV5-1

CDR3: CASSLGLAGGPRGYNEQFF
J: TRBJ2-1
size: NA
V: TRBV7-8

CDR3: CASSPAGAQADTQYF
J: TRBJ2-3
size: NA
V: TRBV3-1/TRBV3-2

CDR3: CASSSQGWGSPLHF
J: TRBJ1-6
size: NA
V: TRBV2

CDR3: CASSPGQASTDTQYF
J: TRBJ2-3
size: NA
V: TRBV5-1

CDR3: CASRSKGTGTGGAGNYGYTF
J: TRBJ1-2
size: NA
V: TRBV12-2

CDR3: CASSHGTRRNEQYF
J: TRBJ2-7
size: once
V: TRBV28

CDR3: CASSDGTVTMIGGFYNEQFF
J: TRBJ2-1
size: NA
V: TRBV6-1

CDR3: CASSPPAGGYTGELFF
J: TRBJ2-2
size: once
V: TRBV14

CDR3: CASSTPGQGNTEAFF
J: TRBJ1-1
size: NA
V: TRBV6-5

CDR3: CASSLAAGFSGNEQFF
J: TRBJ2-1
size: NA
V: TRBV5-1

CDR3: CASSEALHVGLAGGQYF
J: TRBJ2-3
size: NA
V: TRBV2

CDR3: CASSRGTGSPGANVLTF
J: TRBJ2-6
size: NA
V: TRBV7-6

CDR3: CASSQTQLGEQFF
J: TRBJ2-1
size: NA
V: TRBV5-1

CDR3: CASRLSGLANYGYTF
J: TRBJ1-2
size: NA
V: TRBV28

CDR3: CASSLALGRLGETQYF
J: TRBJ2-5
size: once
V: TRBV5-1

CDR3: CVGGQGSSYEQYF
J: TRBJ2-7
size: NA
V: TRBV12-5

CDR3: CASSLPAHFYSNQPQHF
J: TRBJ1-5
size: NA
V: TRBV6-6

CDR3: CASSQEPSGGFYEQYF
J: TRBJ2-7
size: once
V: TRBV4-1

CDR3: CASSSNVHGSSYEQYF
J: TRBJ2-7
size: NA
V: TRBV5-1